The clone carrying this T cell receptor (beta chain) has a handful of counts. As yet, its antigen is unknown. This sample stems from a study of T cells after yellow fever vaccination. Findings and caveats of the study: Once the booster was given, most primary-vaccination clones reappeared, at approximately 97% for CD4 and over 75% for CD8.

Germline V gene data show CDR1 as MNHEY and CDR2 as SVGEGT. The CDR3 contains 14 residues. V shed 4 bases and J shed 3 bases, with 12 bases lying between them. One entry per CDR3 protein, called by TCRdb with MiXCR from the 5' RACE reads. The sample holds hundreds of thousands of distinct CDR3 sequences, roughly an eighth seen once. Sequencing was performed on PBMCs, taken on the day of the yellow fever booster vaccination. The source is a man aged 25 to 45 who received the YFV17D yellow fever vaccine. The chain carries TRBV6-2 or TRBV6-3 and TRBJ1-2, with D possibly matching TRBD1 (5 bases). CDR3 protein: CASSSTGRDYGYTF. CDR3 nucleotide sequence: TGTGCCAGCAGTTCAACCGGCAGGGACTATGGCTACACCTTC.